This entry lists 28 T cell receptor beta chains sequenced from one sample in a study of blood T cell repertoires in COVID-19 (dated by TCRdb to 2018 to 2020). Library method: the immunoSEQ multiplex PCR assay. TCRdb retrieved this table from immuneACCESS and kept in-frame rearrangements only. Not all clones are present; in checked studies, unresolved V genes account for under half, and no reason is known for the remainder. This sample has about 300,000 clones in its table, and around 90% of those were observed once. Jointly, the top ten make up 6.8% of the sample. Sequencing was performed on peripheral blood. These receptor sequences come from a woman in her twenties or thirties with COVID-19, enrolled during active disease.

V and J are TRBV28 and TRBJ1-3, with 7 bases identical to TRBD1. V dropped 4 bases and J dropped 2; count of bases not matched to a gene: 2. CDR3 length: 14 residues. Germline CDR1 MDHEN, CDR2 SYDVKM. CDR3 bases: TGTGCCAGCAGTTATCAGGGGGCTGGAAACACCATATATTTT. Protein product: CASSYQGAGNTIYF.

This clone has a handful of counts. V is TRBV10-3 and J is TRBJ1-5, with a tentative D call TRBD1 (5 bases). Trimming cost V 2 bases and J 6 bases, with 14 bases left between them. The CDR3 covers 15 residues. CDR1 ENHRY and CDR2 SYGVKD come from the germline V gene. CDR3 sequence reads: CAISEGRERGQPQHF. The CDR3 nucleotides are TGTGCCATCAGTGAGGGTCGAGAAAGGGGTCAGCCCCAGCATTTT.

CDR3 in amino acids: CASREEGPFSNQPQHF. CDR3 DNA: TGTGCCAGCAGAGAGGAGGGGCCCTTTAGCAATCAGCCCCAGCATTTT. The V gene is TRBV7-8, the J gene TRBJ1-5, with D perhaps matching TRBD1 (5 bases). Trimming cost V 6 bases and J 0 bases, with 15 bases left between them. The germline V gene has CDR1 SGHVS and CDR2 FQNEAQ. This CDR3 contains 16 residues.

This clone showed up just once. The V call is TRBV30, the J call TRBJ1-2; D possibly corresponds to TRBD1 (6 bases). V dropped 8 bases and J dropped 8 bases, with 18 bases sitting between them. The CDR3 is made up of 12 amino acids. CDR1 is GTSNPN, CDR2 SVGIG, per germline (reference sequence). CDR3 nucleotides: TGTGCCCGCTCGGGGGGCTATGAAGGCTACACCTTC. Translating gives CARSGGYEGYTF.

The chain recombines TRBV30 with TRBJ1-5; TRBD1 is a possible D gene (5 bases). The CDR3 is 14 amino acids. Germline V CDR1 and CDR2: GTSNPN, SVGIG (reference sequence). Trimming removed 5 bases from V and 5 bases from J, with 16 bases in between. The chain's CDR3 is CAWGAGDVYQPQHF. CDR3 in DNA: TGTGCCTGGGGGGCGGGGGACGTGTATCAGCCCCAGCATTTT.

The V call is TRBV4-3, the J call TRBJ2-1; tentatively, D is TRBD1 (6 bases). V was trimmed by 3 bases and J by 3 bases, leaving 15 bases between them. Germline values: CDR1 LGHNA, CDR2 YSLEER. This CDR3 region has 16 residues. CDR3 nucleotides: TGCGCCAGCAGCCAGGAGGCGGACAGCGTCTACAATGAGCAGTTCTTC. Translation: CASSQEADSVYNEQFF.

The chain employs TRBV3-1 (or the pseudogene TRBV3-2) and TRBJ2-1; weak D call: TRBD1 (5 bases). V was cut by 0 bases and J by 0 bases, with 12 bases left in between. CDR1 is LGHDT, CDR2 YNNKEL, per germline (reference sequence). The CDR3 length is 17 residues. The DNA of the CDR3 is TGTGCCAGCAGCCAAGAATCCGTAGGGGTCTCCTACAATGAGCAGTTCTTC. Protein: CASSQESVGVSYNEQFF.

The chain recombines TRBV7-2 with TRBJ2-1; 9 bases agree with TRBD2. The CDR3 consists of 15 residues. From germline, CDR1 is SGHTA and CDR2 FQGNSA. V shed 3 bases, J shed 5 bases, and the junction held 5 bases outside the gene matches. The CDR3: CASSLREGRHNEQFF. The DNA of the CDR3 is TGTGCCAGCAGCTTGCGGGAGGGAAGGCACAATGAGCAGTTCTTC.

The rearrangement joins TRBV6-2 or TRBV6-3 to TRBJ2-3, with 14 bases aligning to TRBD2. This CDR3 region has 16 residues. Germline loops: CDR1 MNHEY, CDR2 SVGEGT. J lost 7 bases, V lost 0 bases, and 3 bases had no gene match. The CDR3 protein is CASSYSRTSGRNTQYF. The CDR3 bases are TGTGCCAGCAGTTACTCACGGACTAGCGGGAGGAATACGCAGTATTTT.

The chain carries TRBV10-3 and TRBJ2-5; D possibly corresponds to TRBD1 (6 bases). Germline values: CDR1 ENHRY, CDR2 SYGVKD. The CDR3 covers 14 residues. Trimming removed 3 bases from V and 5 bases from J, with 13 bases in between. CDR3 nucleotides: TGTGCCATCAGTGATCCTGACAGGCTGGAGACCCAGTACTTC. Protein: CAISDPDRLETQYF.

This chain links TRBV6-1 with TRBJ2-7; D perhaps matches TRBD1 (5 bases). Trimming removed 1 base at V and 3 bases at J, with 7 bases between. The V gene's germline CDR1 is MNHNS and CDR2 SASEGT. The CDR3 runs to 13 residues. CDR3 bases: TGTGCCAGCAGTGAAGGGACATTCTACGAGCAGTACTTC. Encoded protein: CASSEGTFYEQYF.

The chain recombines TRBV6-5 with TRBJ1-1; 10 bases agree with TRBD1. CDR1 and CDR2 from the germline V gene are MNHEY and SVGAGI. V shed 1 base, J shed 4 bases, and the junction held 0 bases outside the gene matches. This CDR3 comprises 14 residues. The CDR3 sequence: CASSYWTGGTEAFF. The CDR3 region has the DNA TGTGCCAGCAGTTACTGGACAGGGGGCACTGAAGCTTTCTTT.

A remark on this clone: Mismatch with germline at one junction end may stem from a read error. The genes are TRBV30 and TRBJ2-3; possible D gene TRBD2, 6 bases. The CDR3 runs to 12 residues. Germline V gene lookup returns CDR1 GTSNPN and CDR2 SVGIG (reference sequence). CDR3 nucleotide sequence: TGTGCCGGGAGTTTTGGGGGGACGGCGCAGTATTTT. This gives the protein CAGSFGGTAQYF.

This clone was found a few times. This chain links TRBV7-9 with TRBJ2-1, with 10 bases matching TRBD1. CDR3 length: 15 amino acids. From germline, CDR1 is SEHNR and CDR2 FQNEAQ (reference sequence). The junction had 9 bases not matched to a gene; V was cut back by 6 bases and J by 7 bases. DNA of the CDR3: TGTGCCAGCAGTTTGGGACAGGGGATTTCTAATGAGCAGTTCTTC. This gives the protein CASSLGQGISNEQFF.

The chain's CDR3 is CASSLGAPRAYGYTF. In nucleotides, the CDR3 is TGTGCCAGCAGCTTGGGTGCCCCCAGGGCCTATGGCTACACCTTC. This chain connects TRBV7-9 to TRBJ1-2, with D maybe TRBD1 (5 bases). Per germline, CDR1 SEHNR and CDR2 FQNEAQ (reference sequence). The V end was cut by 3 bases, the J end by 4 bases, with 15 bases between. The CDR3 is 15 amino acids.

The CDR3 reads CASSPPGLAKYNEQFF. CDR3 DNA sequence: TGTGCCAGCAGTCCTCCGGGACTAGCGAAGTACAATGAGCAGTTCTTC. The V gene is TRBV27, the J gene TRBJ2-1; 10 bases line up with TRBD2. CDR3 length: 16 residues. J lost 4 bases, V lost 5 bases, and 8 bases had no gene match. Germline-derived CDR1 and CDR2 are MNHEY and SMNVEV (reference sequence).

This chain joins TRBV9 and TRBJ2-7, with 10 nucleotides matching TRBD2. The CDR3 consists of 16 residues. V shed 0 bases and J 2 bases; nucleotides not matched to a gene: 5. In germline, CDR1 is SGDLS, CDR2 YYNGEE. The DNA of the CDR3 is TGTGCCAGCAGCGTAGATGGTAGCGGGAGGCCCTACGAGCAGTACTTC. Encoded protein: CASSVDGSGRPYEQYF.

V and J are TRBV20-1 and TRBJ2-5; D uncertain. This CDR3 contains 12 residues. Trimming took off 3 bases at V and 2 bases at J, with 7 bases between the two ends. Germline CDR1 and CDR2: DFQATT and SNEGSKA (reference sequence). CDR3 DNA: TGCAGTGCTAGTAACCAGCAAGAGACCCAGTACTTC. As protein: CSASNQQETQYF.

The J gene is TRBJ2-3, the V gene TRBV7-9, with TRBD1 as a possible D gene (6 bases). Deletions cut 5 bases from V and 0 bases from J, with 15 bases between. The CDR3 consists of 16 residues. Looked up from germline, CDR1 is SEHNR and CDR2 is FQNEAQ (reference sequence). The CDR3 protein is CASSQGRDISTDTQYF. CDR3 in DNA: TGTGCCAGCAGCCAGGGCCGGGACATTAGCACAGATACGCAGTATTTT.

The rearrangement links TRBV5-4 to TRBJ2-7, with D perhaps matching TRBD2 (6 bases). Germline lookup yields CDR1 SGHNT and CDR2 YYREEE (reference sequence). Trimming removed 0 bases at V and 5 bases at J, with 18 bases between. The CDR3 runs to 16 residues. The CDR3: CASSLVSGDPLNEQYF. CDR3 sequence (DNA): TGTGCCAGCAGCTTGGTATCGGGGGATCCTCTGAACGAGCAGTACTTC. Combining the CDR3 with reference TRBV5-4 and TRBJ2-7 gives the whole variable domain ETGVTQSPTHLIKTRGQQVTLRCSSQSGHNTVSWYQQALGQGPQFIFQYYREEENGRGNFPPRFSGLQFPNYSSELNVNALELDDSALYLCASSLVSGDPLNEQYFGPGTRLTVT.

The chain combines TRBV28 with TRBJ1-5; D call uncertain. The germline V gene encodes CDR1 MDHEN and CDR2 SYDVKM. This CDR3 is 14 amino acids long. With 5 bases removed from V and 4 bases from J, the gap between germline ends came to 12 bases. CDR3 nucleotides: TGTGCCAGCAGTCCCGTCGAGGTTAATCAGCCCCAGCATTTT. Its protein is CASSPVEVNQPQHF.

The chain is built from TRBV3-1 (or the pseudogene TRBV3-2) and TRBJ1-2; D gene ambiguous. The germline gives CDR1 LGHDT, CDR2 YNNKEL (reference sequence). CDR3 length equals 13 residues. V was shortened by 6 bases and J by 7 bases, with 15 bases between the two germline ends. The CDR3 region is CASSERGTFGYTF. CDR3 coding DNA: TGTGCCAGCAGTGAACGGGGAACGTTTGGCTACACCTTC.

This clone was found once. The CDR3 is CASSQVQTGFNQPQHF. CDR3 DNA sequence: TGCGCCAGCAGCCAAGTACAGACAGGCTTTAATCAGCCCCAGCATTTT. The V and J genes are TRBV4-1 and TRBJ1-5; maybe TRBD1 (6 bases). The CDR3 sequence is 16 residues long. In germline, CDR1 is MGHRA, CDR2 YSYEKL. The ends were cut back, 1 base at V and 4 bases at J, with 14 bases in the middle.

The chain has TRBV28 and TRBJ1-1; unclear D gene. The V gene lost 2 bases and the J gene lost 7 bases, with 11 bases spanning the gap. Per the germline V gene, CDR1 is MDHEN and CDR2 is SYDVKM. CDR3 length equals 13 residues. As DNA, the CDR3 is TGTGCCAGCAGTTTACGGGTGGAGGATGAAGCTTTCTTT. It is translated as CASSLRVEDEAFF.

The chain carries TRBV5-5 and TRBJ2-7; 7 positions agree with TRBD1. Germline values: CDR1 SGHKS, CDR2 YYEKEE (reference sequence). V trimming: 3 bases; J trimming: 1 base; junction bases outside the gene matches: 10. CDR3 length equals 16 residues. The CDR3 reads CASSSQTGQTSYEQYF. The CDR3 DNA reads TGTGCCAGCAGCTCCCAAACGGGACAGACTTCCTACGAGCAGTACTTC.

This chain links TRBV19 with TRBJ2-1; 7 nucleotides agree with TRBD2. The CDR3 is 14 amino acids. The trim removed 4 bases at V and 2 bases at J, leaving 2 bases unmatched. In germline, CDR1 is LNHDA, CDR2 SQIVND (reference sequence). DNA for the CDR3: TGTGCCAGTAGTACCGGGAGGACCTACAATGAGCAGTTCTTC. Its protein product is CASSTGRTYNEQFF.

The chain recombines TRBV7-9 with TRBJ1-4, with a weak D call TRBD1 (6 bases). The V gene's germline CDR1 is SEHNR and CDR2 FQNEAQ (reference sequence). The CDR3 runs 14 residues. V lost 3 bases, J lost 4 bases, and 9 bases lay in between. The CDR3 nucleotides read TGTGCCAGCAGCTTCGGACAGAGTAATGAAAAACTGTTTTTT. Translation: CASSFGQSNEKLFF.

CDR3 DNA sequence: TGTGCCTGGAGTTCCCGTGCAGATACGCAGTATTTT. Translated: CAWSSRADTQYF. The chain couples TRBV30 to TRBJ2-3; no firm D call. CDR1 GTSNPN and CDR2 SVGIG come from the germline V gene (reference sequence). This CDR3 is built from 12 residues. V was clipped by 2 bases and J by 4 bases, with 7 bases between them.